Listed below are T cell receptor beta chains from one sample, sequenced in a study of cytotoxic CD8 clonotypes in ibrutinib-treated CLL. TCRdb's table, derived via immunoSEQ multiplex PCR, lists solely in-frame clones and lacks some. The sample records roughly 60,000 clones, less than 75% being singletons. Sequenced material: PBMCs, taken after 12 months of ibrutinib treatment. These receptors all stem from a human donor with chronic lymphocytic leukemia. Both conserved end residues are part of each CDR3. A D gene is named only where the DNA matches it firmly. Not all rows give a size; the values are once, few, many and, for expanded clones, a class.

D gene	V gene	J gene	clone size	CDR3 DNA	CDR3 protein
-	TRBV9	TRBJ1-4	-	TGTGCCAGCAGCGTAGGTTCAGCTGTCGGGAGTGAAAAACTGTTTTTT	CASSVGSAVGSEKLFF
TRBD1	TRBV18	TRBJ1-5	-	TGTGCCAGCTCACCTGGGACAGGGGGTGTTCAGCCCCAGCATTTT	CASSPGTGGVQPQHF
-	TRBV4-2	TRBJ2-1	-	TGTGCCAGCAGCCAGGTAGCGGCCGGTATCTACAATGAGCAGTTCTTC	CASSQVAAGIYNEQFF
-	TRBV5-6	TRBJ1-2	-	TGTGCCAGCAGCTTGGCCACGGCTCCGGTCTATGGCTACACCTTC	CASSLATAPVYGYTF
-	TRBV5-1	TRBJ1-1	-	TGCGCCAGCAGCTCACAGAGAATGAACACTGAAGCTTTCTTT	CASSSQRMNTEAFF
-	TRBV5-5	TRBJ1-3	few	TGTGCCAGTCATCCACTTCAGAGATCCACCATATATTTT	CASHPLQRSTIYF
TRBD1	TRBV2	TRBJ2-7	-	TGTGCCAGCAGTGAAAGGGACAGGGGTATCGAGCAGTACTTC	CASSERDRGIEQYF
-	TRBV5-4	TRBJ1-2	few	TGTGCCAGCAGCTTATCGAGGGATCAACGCCACGCCTTC	CASSLSRDQRHAF
TRBD1	TRBV9	TRBJ2-5	-	TGTGCCAGCAGCGTAGATATCGGGACAGAAGAGACCCAGTACTTC	CASSVDIGTEETQYF
-	TRBV2	TRBJ1-3	few	TGTGCCAGCAGTGAAGGGACTTGGACTTTCTCTGGAAACACCATATATTTT	CASSEGTWTFSGNTIYF
-	TRBV28	TRBJ2-7	-	TGTGCCAGCAGGTCCGGGACACTGGCCTACGAGCAGTACTTC	CASRSGTLAYEQYF